The clone carrying this T cell receptor (beta chain) was picked up one time. The method was immunoSEQ multiplex PCR; TCRdb's version includes in-frame clones alone and lacks a portion of them. The sample lists about 85,000 clones; 90% were seen once. These data come from a study of control samples from healthy donors and cancer patients. Germline CDR1 DFQATT, CDR2 SNEGSKA (reference sequence). This CDR3 comprises 14 residues. The ends were cut back, 3 bases at V and 3 bases at J, with 11 bases in the middle. The TCR originated in a woman under 30 in good health. The sequencing input was blood. The V call is TRBV20-1, the J call TRBJ1-4; D is undetermined. The DNA of the CDR3 is TGCAGTGCTAGTTCACGACTGGCTAATGAAAAACTGTTTTTT. As protein: CSASSRLANEKLFF.